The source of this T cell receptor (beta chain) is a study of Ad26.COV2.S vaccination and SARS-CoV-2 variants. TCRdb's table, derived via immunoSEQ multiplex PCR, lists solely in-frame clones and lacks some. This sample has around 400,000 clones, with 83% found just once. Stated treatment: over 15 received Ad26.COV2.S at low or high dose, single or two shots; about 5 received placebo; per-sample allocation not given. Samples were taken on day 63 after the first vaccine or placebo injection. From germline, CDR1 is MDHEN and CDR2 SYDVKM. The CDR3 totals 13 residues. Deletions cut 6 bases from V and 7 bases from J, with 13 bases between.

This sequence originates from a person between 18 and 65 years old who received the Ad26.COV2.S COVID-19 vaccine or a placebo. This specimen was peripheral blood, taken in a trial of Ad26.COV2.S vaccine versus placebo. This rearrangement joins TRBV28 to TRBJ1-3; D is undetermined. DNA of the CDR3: TGTGCCAGCAGACCCCCGGCGGGGAACACCATATATTTT. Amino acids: CASRPPAGNTIYF.